A selection of T cell receptor beta chains follows, all from one sample in a study of T-cell reconstitution after alpha-beta-depleted transplantation in children. TCRdb ran MiXCR on the PCR reads and lists one entry per CDR3 protein. The sample has hundreds of thousands of distinct CDR3 sequences; 16% are singletons. The source was PBMCs from the stem cell graft donor, collected from the stem cell graft. The receptor source for this set is a human donor who donated a stem cell graft to a child with acute myeloid leukemia. Each CDR3 is given with its conserved first and last residue. A D gene is named only where the DNA matches it firmly. Not every row has a clone size; where given, it reads once, few, many or a size class.

TRBV20-1	-	-	TRBJ2-1	CSALLGGISYNEQFF	TGCAGTGCTCTTCTGGGGGGTATCTCCTACAATGAGCAGTTCTTC
TRBV15	-	-	TRBJ1-2	CATSRDLGFYGYTF	TGTGCCACCAGCAGAGATCTCGGGTTCTATGGCTACACCTTC
TRBV20-1	-	many	TRBJ2-1	CSAGSSYNEQFF	TGCAGTGCTGGCAGCTCCTACAATGAGCAGTTCTTC
TRBV5-1	TRBD1	-	TRBJ1-4	CASSSGDRVKTNEKLFF	TGCGCCAGCAGCTCGGGTGACAGGGTGAAAACTAATGAAAAACTGTTTTTT
TRBV28	-	-	TRBJ1-2	CASSSPGQLTTNYGYTF	TGTGCCAGCAGTTCCCCGGGACAATTAACCACTAACTATGGCTACACCTTC
TRBV2	-	-	TRBJ2-1	CASKGDRNEQFF	TGTGCCAGCAAGGGGGATCGCAATGAGCAGTTCTTC
TRBV20-1	TRBD2	many	TRBJ2-3	CSAPSGIAGTTDTQYF	TGCAGTGCTCCCTCAGGGATAGCGGGGACCACAGATACGCAGTATTTT
TRBV7-2	-	few	TRBJ1-1	CASSLGDDGEAFF	TGTGCCAGCAGCTTAGGGGATGACGGTGAAGCTTTCTTT
TRBV7-8	-	many	TRBJ2-5	CASSLAPDLRGTQYF	TGTGCCAGCAGCTTAGCGCCCGATCTCAGGGGGACCCAGTACTTC
TRBV7-6	-	-	TRBJ1-4	CASSPHGGLDEKLFF	TGTGCCAGCAGCCCTCATGGGGGTTTGGATGAAAAACTGTTTTTT
TRBV12-3/TRBV12-4	-	few	TRBJ1-5	CASSPDGLGQPQHF	TGTGCCAGCAGCCCAGACGGCCTCGGGCAGCCCCAGCATTTT
TRBV5-1	TRBD1	few	TRBJ1-1	CASQTGEDTEAFF	TGCGCCAGCCAGACAGGGGAAGACACTGAAGCTTTCTTT
TRBV20-1	-	-	TRBJ2-2	CSAHPDSNTGELFF	TGCAGTGCTCACCCCGACAGCAACACCGGGGAGCTGTTTTTT
TRBV4-3	TRBD2	-	TRBJ2-2	CASSQLAGGGTGELFF	TGCGCCAGCAGCCAACTAGCGGGGGGGGGCACCGGGGAGCTGTTTTTT
TRBV13	TRBD2	many	TRBJ2-7	CASSKRGRSYEQYF	TGTGCCAGCAGCAAGCGGGGGCGCTCCTACGAGCAGTACTTC
TRBV7-2	-	many	TRBJ1-3	CASTLSRGNTIYF	TGTGCCAGCACCCTAAGCCGCGGAAACACCATATATTTT
TRBV6-1	-	many	TRBJ2-3	CASRQDLTDTQYF	TGTGCCAGCAGACAGGACCTCACAGATACGCAGTATTTT
TRBV29-1	-	many	TRBJ2-1	CSVRDGYNEQFF	TGCAGCGTCCGAGACGGATACAATGAGCAGTTCTTC
TRBV20-1	TRBD1	many	TRBJ2-7	CSARDWTGQGFYEQYF	TGCAGTGCTAGAGATTGGACGGGACAGGGATTCTACGAGCAGTACTTC
TRBV30	-	-	TRBJ2-3	CAWRLRVTDTQYF	TGTGCCTGGAGGCTCCGGGTCACAGATACGCAGTATTTT
TRBV7-9	-	-	TRBJ2-5	CASSLTRAETQYF	TGTGCCAGCAGCTTAACCAGGGCCGAGACCCAGTACTTC
TRBV20-1	-	many	TRBJ1-5	CSASSENQPQHF	TGCAGTGCTTCGTCGGAGAATCAGCCCCAGCATTTT
TRBV5-1	-	-	TRBJ2-3	CASRPQGIDTQYF	TGCGCCAGCAGACCCCAGGGAATAGATACGCAGTATTTT
TRBV7-2	TRBD1	many	TRBJ2-7	CASSRDRVYAYEQYF	TGTGCCAGCAGTCGGGACAGGGTGTACGCCTACGAGCAGTACTTC
TRBV10-3	-	many	TRBJ2-7	CAISFSGTASYEQYF	TGTGCCATCAGTTTTAGCGGTACGGCCTCCTACGAGCAGTACTTC
TRBV20-1	TRBD1	-	TRBJ2-7	CSARTGVGGSYEQYF	TGCAGTGCTAGGACAGGGGTAGGGGGCTCCTACGAGCAGTACTTC
TRBV20-1	-	many	TRBJ1-6	CSASSGDNSPLHF	TGCAGTGCTAGTAGTGGGGATAATTCACCCCTCCACTTT
TRBV27	TRBD1	many	TRBJ1-6	CASSLSPVTGPYNSPLHF	TGTGCCAGCAGTTTATCCCCCGTGACAGGGCCCTATAATTCACCCCTCCACTTT
TRBV12-3/TRBV12-4	TRBD1	-	TRBJ2-2	CASSSGTGGLGELFF	TGTGCCAGCAGCTCCGGGACAGGGGGCCTCGGGGAGCTGTTTTTT
TRBV9	TRBD2	many	TRBJ2-1	CASSATSGGGFF	TGTGCCAGCAGCGCGACTAGCGGGGGAGGATTCTTC
TRBV5-2	-	-	TRBJ2-1	CAMSEGLAGGLSYNEQFF	TGTGCCATGAGCGAGGGACTAGCGGGGGGACTCTCCTACAATGAGCAGTTCTTC
TRBV12-3/TRBV12-4	TRBD1	few	TRBJ1-2	CASSPSGGNYGYTF	TGTGCCAGCAGTCCGTCAGGGGGGAACTATGGCTACACCTTC
TRBV6-5	-	many	TRBJ1-3	CASSYNDRTGNTIYF	TGTGCCAGCAGTTACAACGACAGGACTGGAAACACCATATATTTT
TRBV12-3/TRBV12-4	-	-	TRBJ2-1	CASSLYGLEGPEQFF	TGTGCCAGCAGTCTATACGGCCTCGAGGGTCCTGAGCAGTTCTTC
TRBV10-1	TRBD1	few	TRBJ1-2	CASSESLGQGVYGYTF	TGCGCCAGCAGTGAGTCGTTGGGACAGGGGGTCTATGGCTACACCTTC
TRBV12-3/TRBV12-4	-	many	TRBJ2-6	CASSRGVSGANVLTF	TGTGCCAGCAGCCGGGGAGTCTCTGGGGCCAACGTCCTGACTTTC
TRBV6-1	TRBD1	-	TRBJ2-7	CASSNQGTGTYEQYF	TGTGCCAGCAGCAATCAGGGGACAGGGACCTACGAGCAGTACTTC
TRBV27	-	many	TRBJ1-1	CASSPGSLTEAFF	TGTGCCAGCAGCCCGGGGTCTCTTACTGAAGCTTTCTTT
TRBV28	-	-	TRBJ2-6	CASSNPKGRSGANVLTF	TGTGCCAGCAGCAACCCGAAGGGTCGCTCTGGGGCCAACGTCCTGACTTTC
TRBV5-1	-	few	TRBJ1-1	CASSPTRREYTEAFF	TGCGCCAGCAGCCCCACTCGAAGGGAGTACACTGAAGCTTTCTTT
TRBV7-2	-	-	TRBJ1-2	CASTTIRGRSEEGKANYGYTF	TGTGCCAGCACCACAATTCGCGGACGCTCGGAGGAGGGCAAAGCTAACTATGGCTACACCTTC
TRBV12-3/TRBV12-4	-	many	TRBJ1-2	CASTVAALPTGYTF	TGTGCCAGCACGGTGGCAGCCCTGCCAACTGGCTACACCTTC
TRBV15	-	few	TRBJ1-1	CATGPSRGAFF	TGTGCCACGGGCCCATCACGGGGAGCTTTCTTT
TRBV11-2	-	-	TRBJ2-2	CASRPLATNTGELFF	TGTGCCAGCAGACCGCTGGCGACGAACACCGGGGAGCTGTTTTTT
TRBV7-9	-	many	TRBJ1-2	CASSRTDDGYTF	TGTGCCAGCAGCCGGACGGACGATGGCTACACCTTC
TRBV18	TRBD1	-	TRBJ1-2	CASSLDRARSYGYTF	TGTGCCAGCTCACTGGACAGGGCGAGGTCCTACGGCTACACCTTC